This T cell receptor beta chain comes out of a study of CD4 T cells in relation to SARS-CoV-2 and coronaviruses. As for this clone: Its antigen is undetermined.

Only in-frame clones appear in the TCRdb table, and some are missing; sequencing was by immunoSEQ multiplex PCR. The sample has about 31,000 clones; more than 60% are singletons. Trimming pared 1 base from V and 0 bases from J, leaving 17 bases between. CDR1 SGHRS and CDR2 YFSETQ come from the germline V gene. CDR3 size: 18 residues. 9.4 x 10^4 or so naive or memory CD4+ cells were cultured with CEF peptides for about 10 days. The TCR comes from an adult with COVID-19. This chain links TRBV5-1 with TRBJ2-1; tentatively, D is TRBD1 (6 bases). Sample: memory CD4+ T cells from PBMCs, cultured in vitro. CDR3 nucleotide sequence: TGCGCCAGCAGCTTGCTTCCCGGGACACCAAGCTCCTACAATGAGCAGTTCTTC. This sequence encodes CASSLLPGTPSSYNEQFF.